The source of this T cell receptor beta chain is a study of T cell responses to AZD1222 COVID-19 vaccine. This clone has just one count. Using immunoSEQ multiplex PCR, the repertoire was profiled, and TCRdb retains in-frame clones only, with some absent. Among around 130,000 clones, roughly 91% were seen once, and the ten largest hold 3% to 4%. The CDR3 runs 16 residues. Germline V gene lookup returns CDR1 SEHNR and CDR2 FQNEAQ (reference sequence). Trimming took 5 bases from V and 1 from J; bases not matched to a gene: 10. This TCR derives from an adult who received the AZD1222 COVID-19 vaccine. The source material was peripheral blood, sampled 28 days after the second AZD1222 dose. The rearrangement links TRBV7-9 to TRBJ2-7; 8 nucleotides align to TRBD1. The CDR3 sequence: CASSPLGQGQSYEQYF. CDR3 nucleotide sequence: TGTGCCAGCAGCCCCCTAGGACAGGGTCAGTCCTACGAGCAGTACTTC.